The 29 T cell receptor beta chains below were found in one sample sequenced in a study of response to subunit inactivated influenza vaccine. Each CDR3 protein gets one entry after TCRdb re-called the RT-PCR reads with MiXCR. The table shows some 520,000 distinct CDR3 sequences, with approximately 15% occurring only once. The material sequenced was CD4+ T cells sorted from PBMCs, taken roughly 24 months after vaccination. The receptor source for this set is a man between 45 and 75 years old who received an inactivated influenza vaccine.

The chain recombines TRBV15 with TRBJ2-7; D may be TRBD1 (6 bases). Germline values: CDR1 LNHNV, CDR2 YYDKDF (reference sequence). Trimming pared 0 bases from V and 0 bases from J, leaving 9 bases between. The length of the CDR3 is 15 residues. CDR3 nucleotides: TGTGCCACCAGCAGAGATCCAGGGGACTCCTACGAGCAGTACTTC. It translates to CATSRDPGDSYEQYF.

The chain uses TRBV7-3 and TRBJ2-3; 8 nucleotides line up with TRBD2. The trim removed 2 bases at V and 6 bases at J, leaving 7 bases unmatched. Germline CDR1 reads SGHTA; CDR2 reads FQGTGA. This CDR3 has 15 residues. The CDR3 reads CASSLSGGVGDTQYF. CDR3 in DNA: TGTGCCAGCAGCTTATCGGGAGGGGTTGGGGATACGCAGTATTTT.

The rearrangement joins TRBV18 to TRBJ2-1, with 10 bases that match TRBD2. Per the germline V gene, CDR1 is KGHSH and CDR2 is LQKENI. J gave up 7 bases and V 3 bases, and 6 bases lay outside the gene matches. This CDR3 has 15 residues. CDR3 sequence (DNA): TGTGCCAGCTCACCGCTAGCGGGAGTTCCGAATGAGCAGTTCTTC. Encoded protein: CASSPLAGVPNEQFF.

This clonotype was picked up a small number of times. This chain uses TRBV6-5 with TRBJ2-1; perhaps TRBD2 as D (6 bases). Germline CDR1 is MNHEY and CDR2 is SVGAGI. The V end lost 1 base, the J end lost 0 bases, and 19 bases lay between the germline ends. CDR3 length equals 19 residues. CDR3 coding DNA: TGTGCCAGCAGTTACTATAGCCGCCGGTGGGAGGTCTCCTACAATGAGCAGTTCTTC. This sequence encodes CASSYYSRRWEVSYNEQFF.

This clonotype was counted many times. The chain carries TRBV7-2 and TRBJ2-7, with unresolved D. Trimming took 1 base from V and 0 from J, leaving 7 bases between them. This CDR3 region has 14 residues. Germline V gives CDR1 SGHTA, CDR2 FQGNSA. CDR3 nucleotides: TGTGCCAGCAGCTTAGGGACCCTCTCCTACGAGCAGTACTTC. It specifies CASSLGTLSYEQYF.

This clonotype was detected a few times. The chain combines TRBV7-9 with TRBJ1-6; D remains unclear. The CDR3 is made up of 14 amino acids. Germline CDR1 is SEHNR and CDR2 is FQNEAQ (reference sequence). V gave up 4 bases and J gave up 9 bases, with 13 bases separating them. This CDR3 reads CASSSKDIGSPLHF. In nucleotides, the CDR3 is TGTGCCAGCAGCTCGAAAGACATAGGTTCACCCCTCCACTTT.

The rearrangement joins TRBV5-1 to TRBJ2-7; D is unresolved. Trimming took 0 bases from V and 2 from J, leaving 12 bases between them. This CDR3 contains 15 residues. Germline values: CDR1 SGHRS, CDR2 YFSETQ. Here the CDR3 DNA reads TGCGCCAGCAGCTTGGTCCCGGACGGTGCCTACGAGCAGTACTTC. Protein: CASSLVPDGAYEQYF.

This chain joins TRBV4-3 and TRBJ2-7; 15 nucleotides line up with TRBD2. The CDR3 is made up of 18 amino acids. Per the germline V gene, CDR1 is LGHNA and CDR2 is YSLEER. Trimming removed 1 base from V and 2 bases from J; junction bases left unmatched: 6. CDR3 in amino acids: CASSQAGLAGGQTYEQYF. The CDR3 DNA is TGCGCCAGCAGCCAAGCGGGACTAGCGGGGGGTCAAACCTACGAGCAGTACTTC.

This chain uses TRBV4-3 with TRBJ1-2; D not certain. V lost 1 base and J lost 3, with 15 bases in between. Germline CDR1 is LGHNA and CDR2 is YSLEER. The CDR3 consists of 16 residues. The CDR3 DNA reads TGCGCCAGCAGCCAAGGTTTGCAGAATAGCTACTATGGCTACACCTTC. This encodes CASSQGLQNSYYGYTF.

This clonotype was detected a few times. This rearrangement joins TRBV6-2 or TRBV6-3 to TRBJ1-1; TRBD1 matches at 11 bases. This CDR3 has 13 amino acids. Looked up from germline, CDR1 is MNHEY and CDR2 is SVGEGT. V was clipped by 8 bases and J by 7 bases; unmatched bases: 6. The CDR3 DNA is TGTGCCAGCGCTGGGACAGGGGGGATTGAAGCTTTCTTT. Encoded protein: CASAGTGGIEAFF.

The chain combines TRBV28 with TRBJ2-2, with TRBD2 matching over 7 bases. CDR1 is MDHEN and CDR2 is SYDVKM in the germline V gene. The CDR3 sequence is 17 residues long. With V trimmed by 5 bases and J by 6 bases, 15 bases remained unmatched. The CDR3 protein is CASSPSPGGGPPGELFF. In nucleotides, the CDR3 is TGTGCCAGCAGTCCCTCACCGGGGGGAGGGCCTCCCGGGGAGCTGTTTTTT.

This chain uses TRBV20-1 with TRBJ1-1; TRBD1 matches at 11 bases. Germline V gives CDR1 DFQATT, CDR2 SNEGSKA (reference sequence). Trimming removed 1 base from V and 7 bases from J; junction bases left unmatched: 11. CDR3 length: 16 residues. The CDR3 protein is CSARGRTGGFGGEAFF. In nucleotides, the CDR3 is TGCAGTGCTAGAGGGCGGACAGGGGGCTTTGGGGGTGAAGCTTTCTTT.

This clonotype has just a few counts. V usage is TRBV29-1 and J usage is TRBJ2-5; D is undetermined. This CDR3 spans 14 amino acids. Germline loops: CDR1 SQVTM, CDR2 ANQGSEA. The germline V and J ends were trimmed by 6 bases and 2 bases, with 16 bases remaining between them. CDR3 sequence (DNA): TGCAGCGTCGCGACATTCTCGGGTCAAGAGACCCAGTACTTC. This gives the protein CSVATFSGQETQYF.

This clonotype was counted only a few times. The rearrangement uses TRBV28 and TRBJ2-1; 8 bases fit TRBD1. The germline V gene encodes CDR1 MDHEN and CDR2 SYDVKM. The CDR3 has 15 amino acids. The J segment lost 0 bases and the V segment lost 6 bases, leaving 4 bases of the junction unmatched. Here the CDR3 reads CASRSTGVSYNEQFF. The CDR3 region has the DNA TGTGCCAGCAGGTCGACAGGGGTCTCCTACAATGAGCAGTTCTTC.

The chain employs TRBV12-3 or TRBV12-4 and TRBJ2-2; possible D gene TRBD2, 5 bases. The CDR3 loop spans 15 amino acids. Trimming stripped 5 bases from V and 4 bases from J, with 14 bases between. The DNA of the CDR3 is TGTGCCAGCAGTCAACTAGAAACCTCCACCGGGGAGCTGTTTTTT. It translates to CASSQLETSTGELFF.

This clonotype occurred a few times. V and J are TRBV14 and TRBJ2-1; 11 nucleotides line up with TRBD1. Germline lookup yields CDR1 SGHDN and CDR2 FVKESK. The CDR3 consists of 17 residues. The V segment lost 4 bases and the J segment 3 bases; nucleotides outside the gene matches: 8. This CDR3 is CASSLYSGTGGYNEQFF. CDR3 nucleotide sequence: TGTGCCAGCAGCCTTTACTCCGGGACAGGGGGCTACAATGAGCAGTTCTTC. Full variable domain (rest looked up from reference TRBV14 and TRBJ2-1): EAGVTQFPSHSVIEKGQTVTLRCDPISGHDNLYWYRRVMGKEIKFLLHFVKESKQDESGMPNNRFLAERTGGTYSTLKVQPAELEDSGVYFCASSLYSGTGGYNEQFFGPGTRLTVL.

The V gene is TRBV11-2, the J gene TRBJ2-5; 9 nucleotides match TRBD1. Trimming at V came to 5 bases and at J to 5 bases, leaving 3 bases not matched to a gene. The germline CDR1 and CDR2 sequences are SGHAT and FQNNGV. CDR3 size: 13 residues. The CDR3 protein is CASSIGQGETQYF. The CDR3 DNA follows: TGTGCCAGCAGCATCGGACAGGGGGAGACCCAGTACTTC.

The sample holds a few counts of this clonotype. The genes are TRBV10-1 and TRBJ2-3; the D gene could be TRBD1 or TRBD2 (5 bases each). This CDR3 has 14 amino acids. Germline V gene sequence: CDR1 WNHNN, CDR2 SYGVQD (reference sequence). Trimming left V 4 bases short and J 2 bases short, with 10 bases between. The CDR3 nucleotides read TGCGCCAGCAGTGCCGGGACGCCCACAGATACGCAGTATTTT. It encodes CASSAGTPTDTQYF.

This clonotype has just a few counts. J is TRBJ1-4 and V is TRBV4-3; the match to TRBD1 covers 8 bases. Germline V gene lookup returns CDR1 LGHNA and CDR2 YSLEER. With V trimmed by 2 bases and J by 0 bases, 5 bases remained unmatched. The CDR3 loop spans 17 amino acids. This CDR3 is CASSQMGQASTNEKLFF. In DNA, the CDR3 is TGCGCCAGCAGCCAAATGGGACAGGCCTCAACTAATGAAAAACTGTTTTTT.

The V gene is TRBV7-2, the J gene TRBJ1-1; 11 nucleotides align to TRBD1. Germline CDR1 SGHTA, CDR2 FQGNSA. The CDR3 is made up of 19 amino acids. V lost 6 bases to trimming and J lost 3 bases; unmatched junction nucleotides: 18. The CDR3 DNA reads TGTGCCAGCAGTTTGCGGAGACGGACAGGGGGCTTTGGGGACACTGAAGCTTTCTTT. Translated, it gives CASSLRRRTGGFGDTEAFF.

The CDR3: CATGTQSPSNWNTGELFF. The CDR3, as DNA: TGTGCCACCGGTACACAGTCTCCTTCAAATTGGAACACCGGGGAGCTGTTTTTT. The chain couples TRBV24-1 to TRBJ2-2; the D is unclear. The CDR3 is 18 residues long. Trimming removed 9 bases at V and 1 base at J, with 23 bases between. Germline values: CDR1 KGHDR, CDR2 SFDVKD.

This clonotype was seen a few times. The chain recombines TRBV4-3 with TRBJ1-4; 8 nucleotides agree with TRBD1. Germline loops: CDR1 LGHNA, CDR2 YSLEER. J was trimmed by 8 bases and V by 4 bases; bases with no gene match: 6. This CDR3 is 14 amino acids long. CDR3 sequence (DNA): TGCGCCAGCAGCCGGCAGGGGGCAAAAGAAAAACTGTTTTTT. Amino acids: CASSRQGAKEKLFF.

CDR3 DNA: TGTGCCAGCAGCTTCGGGGCGAGGAACACTGAAGCTTTCTTT. This encodes CASSFGARNTEAFF. This chain links TRBV11-2 with TRBJ1-1; D possibly corresponds to TRBD1 (5 bases). CDR1 is SGHAT and CDR2 is FQNNGV in the germline V gene. The V gene lost 3 bases and the J gene lost 1 base, with 9 bases spanning the gap. This CDR3 spans 14 amino acids. Drawing the rest from reference TRBV11-2 and TRBJ1-1, the complete variable domain is EAGVAQSPRYKIIEKRQSVAFWCNPISGHATLYWYQQILGQGPKLLIQFQNNGVVDDSQLPKDRFSAERLKGVDSTLKIQPAKLEDSAVYLCASSFGARNTEAFFGQGTRLTVV.

In this sample, this clonotype turned up many times. This sequence joins TRBV7-2 and TRBJ2-7; D gene uncertain. CDR1 and CDR2 (germline): SGHTA, FQGNSA. The length of the CDR3 is 15 residues. V was shortened by 1 base and J by 0 bases, with 10 bases between the two germline ends. This chain's CDR3 is CASSLGGTLSYEQYF. DNA of the CDR3: TGTGCCAGCAGCTTAGGGGGAACACTCTCCTACGAGCAGTACTTC. Full variable domain (missing parts from reference TRBV7-2 and TRBJ2-7): GAGVSQSPSNKVTEKGKDVELRCDPISGHTALYWYRQSLGQGLEFLIYFQGNSAPDKSGLPSDRFSAERTGGSVSTLTIQRTQQEDSAVYLCASSLGGTLSYEQYFGPGTRLTVT.

This clonotype has a count of ten or more. J is TRBJ2-5 and V is TRBV5-1; TRBD2 aligns across 10 bases. Unmatched junction bases numbered 2, after V lost 2 bases and J lost 4 bases. The CDR3 length is 14 residues. The germline V gene has CDR1 SGHRS and CDR2 YFSETQ. CDR3 region: CASSLTSGTETQYF. CDR3 DNA: TGCGCCAGCAGCTTAACTAGCGGGACAGAGACCCAGTACTTC.

This clonotype appeared a few times. This chain connects TRBV20-1 to TRBJ2-3, with TRBD2 identical over 14 bases. The CDR3 runs to 16 residues. Germline assignment: CDR1 DFQATT and CDR2 SNEGSKA (reference sequence). The V and J ends lost 3 bases and 2 bases, in that order; junction bases with no gene match: 4. The CDR3 bases are TGCAGTGCTAGGAAGGGACTAGCGGGAGCCACAGATACGCAGTATTTT. It specifies CSARKGLAGATDTQYF.

The chain joins TRBV12-3 or TRBV12-4 to TRBJ1-2; D not resolved. V lost 6 bases and J 4 bases, leaving 9 bases between the germline ends. CDR3 length: 12 residues. The chain's CDR3 is CASRDGSYGYTF. The CDR3 DNA follows: TGTGCCAGCAGGGACGGGAGCTATGGCTACACCTTC.

The CDR3 loop reads CASSIQGLNNEQFF. CDR3 nucleotides: TGTGCCAGCAGCATCCAGGGTCTTAACAATGAGCAGTTCTTC. The chain carries TRBV7-9 and TRBJ2-1, with a possible D match to TRBD1 (5 bases). The V end was cut by 5 bases, the J end by 5 bases, with 13 bases between. This CDR3 has 14 residues. In germline, CDR1 is SEHNR, CDR2 FQNEAQ (reference sequence).

V gene TRBV15 combines with J gene TRBJ2-1; TRBD1 matches at 8 bases. This CDR3 spans 16 amino acids. Germline V gives CDR1 LNHNV, CDR2 YYDKDF (reference sequence). After removal of 6 bases from V and 5 bases from J, the junction contained 12 bases not matched to a gene. CDR3 DNA sequence: TGTGCCACCAGGCGCGGGGAATCAGGGGGCCACAATGAGCAGTTCTTC. Translating gives CATRRGESGGHNEQFF.